Following are 17 T cell receptor beta chains from one sample sequenced in a study of shared clonotypes between healthy human individuals. Measured with immunoSEQ multiplex PCR; TCRdb has only the in-frame clones, and not every one. The sample carries about 190,000 clones, about 66% recorded once. The sample taken for sequencing was memory CD4+ T cells sorted from blood. Subset noted: CD45RA-negative fraction. The source of these receptors is a young man in good health.

Remarks on this clone: The sample contains more than one DNA sequence encoding this CDR3. The J gene is TRBJ1-2, the V gene TRBV5-4; the D is unclear. The V end lost 0 bases, the J end lost 4 bases, and 4 bases lay between the germline ends. The CDR3 consists of 12 residues. Germline lookup yields CDR1 SGHNT and CDR2 YYREEE (reference sequence). CDR3 DNA: TGTGCCAGCAGCTTGGAAGGCTATGGCTACACCTTC. Translating it yields CASSLEGYGYTF.

The chain uses TRBV2 and TRBJ1-5; TRBD1 agrees at 8 bases. This CDR3 is 15 amino acids long. Germline V gene sequence: CDR1 SNHLY, CDR2 FYNNEI. V shed 1 base and J 6 bases; nucleotides not matched to a gene: 5. The CDR3 DNA is TGTGCCAGCAGTGAAGTTCGAACAGGGGGTCAGCCCCAGCATTTT. It translates to CASSEVRTGGQPQHF.

This clone was observed a handful of times. This chain joins TRBV14 and TRBJ2-7; D unresolved. There are 15 residues in the CDR3. V lost 4 bases and J lost 0, with 13 bases in between. Germline V gives CDR1 SGHDN, CDR2 FVKESK. CDR3 DNA: TGTGCCAGCAGCCGGGGATTTTCGGACTCCTACGAGCAGTACTTC. Amino acids: CASSRGFSDSYEQYF.

This clone was seen a handful of times. This chain uses TRBV6-1 with TRBJ2-7; D is unresolved. Trimming took 6 bases from V and 5 from J, leaving 11 bases between them. From germline, CDR1 is MNHNS and CDR2 SASEGT. This CDR3 region has 12 residues. CDR3 sequence: CASRSSEHEQYF. The CDR3 bases are TGTGCCAGCAGATCATCGGAACACGAGCAGTACTTC.

The chain combines TRBV11-1 with TRBJ2-5; weak D call: TRBD1 (8 bases). This CDR3 region has 16 residues. From germline, CDR1 is SGHAT and CDR2 FQDESV (reference sequence). Trimming took 0 bases from V and 5 from J, leaving 16 bases between them. This chain's CDR3 is CASSLARTGRGETQYF. The CDR3 DNA reads as TGTGCCAGCAGCTTAGCCAGGACAGGGAGGGGGGAGACCCAGTACTTC.

The chain carries TRBV18 and TRBJ2-7; D is tentatively TRBD1 or TRBD2 (5 bases each). This CDR3 is 16 amino acids long. Between the trimmed V and J ends, which lost 4 bases and 0 bases, there was a span of 16 bases. Looked up from germline, CDR1 is KGHSH and CDR2 is LQKENI. The chain's CDR3 is CASSRGGLGSSYEQYF. The CDR3 DNA is TGTGCCAGCTCACGGGGCGGGCTCGGTAGCTCCTACGAGCAGTACTTC.

The J gene is TRBJ2-3, the V gene TRBV9; D remains ambiguous. The germline V gene encodes CDR1 SGDLS and CDR2 YYNGEE. The CDR3 sequence is 14 residues long. Trimming cost V 0 bases and J 4 bases, with 9 bases left between them. The CDR3: CASSVGPQADTQYF. DNA of the CDR3: TGTGCCAGCAGCGTAGGACCCCAAGCAGATACGCAGTATTTT.

J is TRBJ2-7 and V is TRBV6-6; TRBD1 is a possible D gene (5 bases). CDR3 length: 15 amino acids. Trimming took 6 bases from V and 0 from J, leaving 15 bases between them. Germline-derived CDR1 and CDR2 are MNHNY and SVGAGI (reference sequence). CDR3 region: CASRRGQFNSYEQYF. CDR3 nucleotides: TGTGCCAGCAGAAGAGGACAATTCAACTCCTACGAGCAGTACTTC.

V gene TRBV9 combines with J gene TRBJ2-1; TRBD2 matches at 10 bases. Germline V CDR1 and CDR2: SGDLS, YYNGEE. The CDR3 contains 14 residues. V lost 7 bases to trimming and J lost 8 bases; unmatched junction nucleotides: 9. CDR3 in DNA: TGTGCCAGCGTGCCGGGACTAGCGAACCATGAGCAGTTCTTC. Translated: CASVPGLANHEQFF.

As DNA, the CDR3 is TGCGCCAGCAGTGATGGCGGCAGGGGCCACGAGCAGTACTTC. Its translation is CASSDGGRGHEQYF. The chain uses TRBV10-2 and TRBJ2-7, with D perhaps TRBD1 (6 bases). The CDR3 consists of 14 residues. CDR1 is WSHSY, CDR2 SAAADI, per germline. V lost 3 bases to trimming and J lost 5 bases, with 14 bases between them.

This clone turned up a few times. The chain recombines TRBV2 with TRBJ2-3, with TRBD2 as a possible D gene (5 bases). The V end lost 6 bases, the J end lost 2 bases, and 18 bases lay between the germline ends. The CDR3 length is 16 residues. Germline assignment: CDR1 SNHLY and CDR2 FYNNEI. DNA of the CDR3: TGTGCCAGCAGGATGCCAAGACGGGGTACCACAGATACGCAGTATTTT. Encoded protein: CASRMPRRGTTDTQYF. Using reference TRBV2 and TRBJ2-3 for the parts outside the CDR3, the full variable domain is EPEVTQTPSHQVTQMGQEVILRCVPISNHLYFYWYRQILGQKVEFLVSFYNNEISEKSEIFDDQFSVERPDGSNFTLKIRSTKLEDSAMYFCASRMPRRGTTDTQYFGPGTRLTVL.

The chain is built from TRBV7-9 and TRBJ2-1; D is ambiguous. V was trimmed by 4 bases and J by 6 bases, leaving 4 bases between them. The germline gives CDR1 SEHNR, CDR2 FQNEAQ (reference sequence). CDR3 length: 11 residues. CDR3 residues: CASSSSNEQFF. The CDR3 DNA sequence: TGTGCCAGCAGCTCGTCCAATGAGCAGTTCTTC.

This clone was recorded once. V usage is TRBV5-1 and J usage is TRBJ2-7, with D unresolved. From germline, CDR1 is SGHRS and CDR2 YFSETQ. V lost 7 bases to trimming and J lost 3 bases, with 8 bases between them. The CDR3 covers 11 residues. CDR3 protein: CASGKGYEQYF. CDR3 DNA: TGCGCCAGCGGTAAGGGCTACGAGCAGTACTTC.

V is TRBV28 and J is TRBJ2-1; 8 bases align to TRBD1. J gave up 1 base and V 6 bases, and 11 bases lay outside the gene matches. Germline lookup yields CDR1 MDHEN and CDR2 SYDVKM. The length of the CDR3 is 17 residues. The CDR3: CASSPPQGAGSYNEQFF. The CDR3 bases are TGTGCCAGCAGCCCTCCTCAGGGGGCGGGATCCTACAATGAGCAGTTCTTC.

The chain employs TRBV18 and TRBJ1-1, with D hard to call. The CDR3 contains 11 residues. The germline V and J ends were trimmed by 3 bases and 6 bases, with 5 bases remaining between them. The V gene's germline CDR1 is KGHSH and CDR2 LQKENI. CDR3 sequence: CASSPGSEAFF. CDR3 nucleotides: TGTGCCAGCTCACCGGGCTCTGAAGCTTTCTTT.

The J gene is TRBJ2-3, the V gene TRBV9; unclear D gene. The CDR3 is 14 residues long. V lost 3 bases and J 9 bases, leaving 17 bases between the germline ends. CDR1 and CDR2 (germline): SGDLS, YYNGEE. The CDR3 sequence: CASSASPEAVTQYF. In nucleotides, the CDR3 is TGTGCCAGCAGCGCGTCGCCAGAGGCGGTAACGCAGTATTTT.

The chain employs TRBV6-1 and TRBJ2-7, with D perhaps matching TRBD2 (5 bases). Germline loops: CDR1 MNHNS, CDR2 SASEGT. The V gene lost 0 bases and the J gene lost 2 bases, with 14 bases spanning the gap. The length of the CDR3 is 16 residues. In DNA form, the CDR3 reads TGTGCCAGCAGTGAAGCACCTAGCTTTAACGCCTACGAGCAGTACTTC. This sequence encodes CASSEAPSFNAYEQYF.